Each of the 14 T cell receptor beta chains below was sequenced from the same sample in a study of blood T cell repertoires in COVID-19. Sequencing was performed with immunoSEQ multiplex PCR; in TCRdb, only in-frame clones are kept and a portion is missing. The data contain about 160,000 clones, around 80% of them seen just once; the ten biggest clones take up less than 3.5%. The sample taken for sequencing was peripheral blood. These receptors originate from a woman between 55 and 75 years old with acute or convalescent COVID-19.

This sequence joins TRBV21-1 and TRBJ2-1; the DNA was not compared with TRBD1, the D call given in the table. TRBV21-1 is described as a pseudogene. The CDR3 loop spans 15 amino acids. The CDR3 DNA reads TGTGCCAGCCCGCTGGGAGTGGGACAGCATAATGAGCAGTTCTTC. This sequence encodes CASPLGVGQHNEQFF.

This sequence joins TRBV4-2 and TRBJ1-3; 11 bases align to TRBD1. Unmatched junction bases numbered 11, after V lost 4 bases and J lost 0 bases. The CDR3 runs 19 residues. The V gene's germline CDR1 is LGHNA and CDR2 YNFKEQ. The CDR3 DNA follows: TGTGCCAGCAGCCTTTCCAGTCCGGGACAGGGGGTCTCTGGAAACACCATATATTTT. It encodes CASSLSSPGQGVSGNTIYF.

The chain links TRBV6-5 to TRBJ1-5; 10 positions match TRBD1. The germline V gene encodes CDR1 MNHEY and CDR2 SVGAGI. The V gene end was trimmed by 4 bases and the J gene end by 1 base; junction bases not matched to a gene: 4. This CDR3 region has 16 residues. CDR3 residues: CASSSMGQGSNQPQHF. The CDR3, as DNA: TGTGCCAGCAGTTCTATGGGACAGGGGAGCAATCAGCCCCAGCATTTT.

This sequence joins TRBV12-3 or TRBV12-4 and TRBJ2-1; no reliable D call. This CDR3 region has 11 residues. The V end lost 3 bases, the J end lost 8 bases, and 5 bases lay between the germline ends. The CDR3 reads CASSLAHEQFF. CDR3 in DNA: TGTGCCAGCAGTTTGGCCCATGAGCAGTTCTTC.

The chain combines TRBV11-2 with TRBJ2-3; 9 positions agree with TRBD2. The CDR3 length is 16 residues. CDR1 is SGHAT, CDR2 FQNNGV, per germline. The V and J ends lost 1 base and 4 bases, in that order; junction bases with no gene match: 6. CDR3 sequence: CASSLGGRGGSDTQYF. The CDR3 nucleotides read TGTGCCAGCAGCTTAGGAGGGCGGGGGGGCTCAGATACGCAGTATTTT.

This chain links TRBV23-1 with TRBJ2-3, with a tentative D call TRBD2 (6 bases). TRBV23-1 falls under the ORF class, with uncertain function. CDR3 size: 15 residues. V was pared by 5 bases and J by 3 bases, with 15 bases between. In DNA form, the CDR3 reads TGCGCCAGCAGTAGGAGGGGTTTGTGGACAGATACGCAGTATTTT. Translating gives CASSRRGLWTDTQYF.

The chain uses TRBV27 and TRBJ2-7, with 7 bases fitting TRBD1. The CDR3 consists of 15 residues. Germline V lookup: CDR1 MNHEY, CDR2 SMNVEV (reference sequence). V was clipped by 4 bases and J by 0 bases; unmatched bases: 6. CDR3 nucleotides: TGTGCCAGCAGTTCTCTACAGGGGAGCTCCTACGAGCAGTACTTC. Its protein product is CASSSLQGSSYEQYF.

This chain connects TRBV7-9 to TRBJ2-7, with D possibly TRBD2 on 5 matching bases. V shed 5 bases and J shed 2 bases, with 13 bases lying between them. CDR3 length: 14 amino acids. Germline values: CDR1 SEHNR, CDR2 FQNEAQ (reference sequence). CDR3 loop: CASSPSSGPYEQYF. Written as DNA, the CDR3 is TGTGCCAGCAGCCCGAGCAGCGGCCCCTACGAGCAGTACTTC.

The V gene is TRBV6-5, the J gene TRBJ1-2; 7 bases agree with TRBD1. This CDR3 is 15 amino acids long. Germline loops: CDR1 MNHEY, CDR2 SVGAGI. V lost 7 bases, J lost 2 bases, and 10 bases stayed unmatched. Written as DNA, the CDR3 is TGTGCCAGCACTCAGACAGGGAAACAAAACTATGGCTACACCTTC. Translated, it gives CASTQTGKQNYGYTF.

This rearrangement joins TRBV21-1 to TRBJ1-6; the table assigns TRBD1, which was not confirmed against the DNA. TRBV21-1 is reported as a pseudogene. The CDR3 extends over 16 amino acids. The DNA for the CDR3 is TGTGCCAGCAGCAACGCGCGGGACAGCTATAATTCACCCCTCCACTTT. Protein: CASSNARDSYNSPLHF.

CDR3 residues: CASSYDTGLNYGYTF. The CDR3 coding sequence is TGTGCCAGCAGTTATGATACGGGGTTGAACTATGGCTACACCTTC. The chain recombines TRBV6-5 with TRBJ1-2; no clear D gene. V was trimmed by 3 bases and J by 2 bases, leaving 13 bases between them. From germline, CDR1 is MNHEY and CDR2 SVGAGI. The CDR3 covers 15 residues.

On this clone itself: The junction differs from germline at one of its ends, possibly a read error. V is TRBV6-1 and J is TRBJ2-3; 9 bases fit TRBD1. CDR3 length: 15 residues. Germline lookup yields CDR1 MNHNS and CDR2 SASEGT. In DNA form, the CDR3 reads TGTGCCGGCAGTGAATTCGGGACAGGGCCAGATACGCAGTATTTT. Amino acid sequence: CAGSEFGTGPDTQYF.

The V call is TRBV9, the J call TRBJ2-7; D is ambiguous. Trimming removed 0 bases at V and 3 bases at J, with 10 bases between. CDR1 is SGDLS and CDR2 is YYNGEE in the germline V gene. CDR3 size: 14 residues. The CDR3 protein is CASSVGVEIYEQYF. DNA of the CDR3: TGTGCCAGCAGCGTAGGAGTAGAAATCTACGAGCAGTACTTC.

This clone was observed many times. The V call is TRBV7-9, the J call TRBJ2-3; TRBD2 agrees at 8 bases. The CDR3 sequence is 13 residues long. CDR1 is SEHNR and CDR2 is FQNEAQ in the germline V gene (reference sequence). J was trimmed by 8 bases and V by 1 base; bases with no gene match: 2. Written as DNA, the CDR3 is TGTGCCAGCAGCTTAGAAGCGGGGGCTACGCAGTATTTT. It translates to CASSLEAGATQYF.